This TCR beta chain comes out of a study of PD-1 blockade in mismatch repair-deficient tumors. Study-level points and caveats: Tumor-resident clones, often undetectable pretreatment in blood, expanded then contracted after pembrolizumab.

Every patient had mismatch repair deficiency by PCR or immunohistochemistry. This CDR3 comprises 16 residues. Trimming removed 0 bases at V and 2 bases at J, with 11 bases between. Germline CDR1 LNHDA, CDR2 SQIVND (reference sequence). This clone was observed many times. The antigen remains undetermined. The method was immunoSEQ multiplex PCR; TCRdb's version includes in-frame clones alone and lacks a portion of them. The table has some 110,000 clones, approximately 80% seen once. This chain links TRBV19 with TRBJ1-5; D gene unclear. The clonotype originates from an adult with mismatch repair-deficient cancer. The source was peripheral blood, collected 60 weeks after starting pembrolizumab. CDR3 sequence (DNA): TGTGCCAGTAGTATAGAAGGGTTTTTAGGCAATCAGCCCCAGCATTTT. Residues: CASSIEGFLGNQPQHF. Supplemented by reference TRBV19 and TRBJ1-5, the full variable domain reads DGGITQSPKYLFRKEGQNVTLSCEQNLNHDAMYWYRQDPGQGLRLIYYSQIVNDFQKGDIAEGYSVSREKKESFPLTVTSAQKNPTAFYLCASSIEGFLGNQPQHFGDGTRLSIL.